The rows below give T cell receptor beta chains drawn from one sample of a study of CD8 T cells in Susac syndrome. TCRdb processed the immunoSEQ multiplex PCR reads anew with MiXCR; each CDR3 protein has one entry. Among about 120,000 distinct CDR3 sequences listed, roughly 94% were seen once. The sample taken for sequencing was CD8+ T cells from PBMCs. The source of these receptors is a human donor with Susac syndrome. Each CDR3 is given with its conserved first and last residue.

v_call,j_call,cdr3_aa
TRBV4-1,TRBJ2-3,CASSQGLAVSDTQYF
TRBV15,TRBJ2-5,CATSRGLAGAETQYF
TRBV19,TRBJ2-3,CASSMALIGPSTDTQYF
TRBV27,TRBJ2-7,CASGSGTSYEQYF
TRBV29-1,TRBJ1-3,CSVDLGNTIYF
TRBV15,TRBJ2-5,CATSLSGGGLQETQYF
TRBV7-3,TRBJ2-1,CASSSGLSNEQFF
TRBV7-3,TRBJ2-1,CASSLDQGAYNEQFF
TRBV29-1,TRBJ2-7,CSVERGYEQYF
TRBV3-1,TRBJ2-1,CASSLSGGTYNEQFF
TRBV12-3/TRBV12-4,TRBJ1-5,CASSLGGAPSNQPQHF
TRBV29-1,TRBJ1-2,CSVAHYGEELIEHGYTF
TRBV9,TRBJ2-2,CASSPSGAALGELFF
TRBV9,TRBJ2-2,CASRPGGGAAGELFF
TRBV7-9,TRBJ2-5,CASGGGGPPDEETQYF
TRBV20-1,TRBJ1-2,CSADLIRVDGYTF
TRBV6-5,TRBJ1-4,CASSYLSMGGNEKLFF
TRBV11-2,TRBJ1-2,CASSRQGREIYGYTF
TRBV10-3,TRBJ2-1,CAIRREQGANEQFF
TRBV5-1,TRBJ1-1,CASSASGRPEAFF
TRBV2,TRBJ2-6,CASRLLSGANVLTF
TRBV4-1,TRBJ2-5,CASSQTTSGEETQYF
TRBV14,TRBJ2-7,CASSFTGGGYEQYF
TRBV27,TRBJ1-2,CASSSTGSGYGYTF
TRBV7-9,TRBJ2-7,CASSSRTGTEYF
TRBV20-1,TRBJ2-1,CSARTGTSGGLGNEQFF
TRBV29-1,TRBJ1-1,CSVDRVSTEAFF
TRBV5-6,TRBJ2-7,CASSSQGSYEQYF
TRBV9,TRBJ2-5,CASNRPPYQETQYF
TRBV5-1,TRBJ2-5,CASSPPSIETQYF
TRBV21-1,TRBJ2-7,CASSKVPDRSYEQYF
TRBV29-1,TRBJ1-2,CSVVERLGYTF
TRBV20-1,TRBJ2-3,CSASPGTGTDTQYF
TRBV4-3,TRBJ2-1,CASSQEESLRHNEQFF
TRBV3-1,TRBJ2-5,CASSQDSDGQETQYF
TRBV7-3,TRBJ2-5,CASSLLGSSGPPAETQYF
TRBV13,TRBJ2-7,CASSPTRGSPYEQYF
TRBV3-1,TRBJ2-3,CASSLRDLGDTQYF
TRBV7-8,TRBJ2-1,CASSHTPSGGAYRSYNEQFF
TRBV7-2,TRBJ2-1,CASSSVPPGGGWNEQFF
TRBV20-1,TRBJ2-2,CSARAGLAVIPTGELFF
TRBV4-2,TRBJ1-1,CASSQERENTEAFF
TRBV20-1,TRBJ2-7,CSAVGTNSYEQYF
TRBV29-1,TRBJ2-1,CSGQIVYNEQFF
TRBV27,TRBJ2-7,CASSLRGANEQYF
TRBV12-3/TRBV12-4,TRBJ1-2,CASTVGSLKDGYTF
TRBV24-1,TRBJ2-2,CATSLDTGELFF
TRBV20-1,TRBJ2-7,CSARSRGEYEQYF
TRBV12-3/TRBV12-4,TRBJ1-2,CASSLGTGINYGYTF
TRBV29-1,TRBJ2-5,CSVADSAFTQYF
TRBV12-3/TRBV12-4,TRBJ2-2,CASSLTRELFF
TRBV30,TRBJ2-1,CAWSQQGAYNEQFF
TRBV7-9,TRBJ1-2,CASTGANYGYTF
TRBV11-2,TRBJ2-5,CASSLELVARETQYF
TRBV11-2,TRBJ2-3,CASNHGPDTQYF
TRBV29-1,TRBJ1-1,CSGGGQNTEAFF